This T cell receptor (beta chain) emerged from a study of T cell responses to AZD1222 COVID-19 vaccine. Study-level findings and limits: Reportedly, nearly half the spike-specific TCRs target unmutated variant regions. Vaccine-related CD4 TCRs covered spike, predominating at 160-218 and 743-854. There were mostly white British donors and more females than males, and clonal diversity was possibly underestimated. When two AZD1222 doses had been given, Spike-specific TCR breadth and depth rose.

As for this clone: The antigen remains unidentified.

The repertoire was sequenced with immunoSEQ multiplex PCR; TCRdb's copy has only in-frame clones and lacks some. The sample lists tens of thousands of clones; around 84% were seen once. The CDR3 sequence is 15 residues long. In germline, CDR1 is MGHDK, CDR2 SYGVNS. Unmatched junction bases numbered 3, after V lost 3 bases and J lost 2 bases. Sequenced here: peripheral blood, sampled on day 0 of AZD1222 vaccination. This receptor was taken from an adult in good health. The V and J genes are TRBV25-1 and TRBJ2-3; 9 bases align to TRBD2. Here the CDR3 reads CASSDTSGFTDTQYF. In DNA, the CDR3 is TGTGCCAGCAGTGACACTAGCGGGTTCACAGATACGCAGTATTTT.